There are a few counts of the clone carrying this T cell receptor (beta chain). Its antigen is not identified. The sample belongs to a study of identical twins. General observations from the study: Out-of-frame alpha sequences shared between twins exhibited an excess of low generation probability. Models underpredicted monozygotic twin sharing of out-of-frame TCR alpha.

Each CDR3 protein is one row after TCRdb ran MiXCR on the 5' RACE reads. Among just over 500,000 distinct CDR3 sequences, around 20% were seen once, and the ten largest hold around 1%. Germline V gene lookup returns CDR1 SGHDT and CDR2 YYEEEE. Between the trimmed V and J ends, which lost 4 bases and 16 bases, there was a span of 17 bases. This CDR3 is 12 amino acids long. This sample also appeared in a second study, on T cells expressing NK-cell markers. Turning to that study: These clonotypes additionally ranked first within the CD3+CD56-NKG2C+ fraction of several donors.

The chain combines TRBV5-6 with TRBJ1-4, with D possibly TRBD1 on 6 matching bases. Material: CD4+ T cells sorted from blood. The clonotype was recovered from a woman aged 18-29 years in good health. The CDR3: CASSRGQGRRFF. The CDR3 region has the DNA TGTGCCAGCAGCCGGGGGCAGGGCCGGAGGTTTTTT.